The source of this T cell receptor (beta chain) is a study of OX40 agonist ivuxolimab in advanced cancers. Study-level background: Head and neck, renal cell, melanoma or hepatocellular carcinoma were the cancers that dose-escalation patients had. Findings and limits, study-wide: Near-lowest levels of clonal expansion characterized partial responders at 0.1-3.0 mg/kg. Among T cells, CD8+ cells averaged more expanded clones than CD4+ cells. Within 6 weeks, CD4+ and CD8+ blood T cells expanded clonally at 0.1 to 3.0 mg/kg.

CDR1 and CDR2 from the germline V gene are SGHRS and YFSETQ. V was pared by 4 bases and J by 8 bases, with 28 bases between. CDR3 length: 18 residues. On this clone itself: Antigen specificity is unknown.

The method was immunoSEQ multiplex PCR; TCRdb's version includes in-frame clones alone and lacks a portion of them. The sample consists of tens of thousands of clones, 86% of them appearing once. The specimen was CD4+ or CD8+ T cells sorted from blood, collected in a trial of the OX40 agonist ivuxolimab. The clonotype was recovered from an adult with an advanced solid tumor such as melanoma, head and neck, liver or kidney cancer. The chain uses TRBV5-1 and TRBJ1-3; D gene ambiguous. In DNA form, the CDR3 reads TGCGCCAGCAGCCTGGGCATTCGACGGTCCAGTATCGTGGACACCATATATTTT. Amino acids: CASSLGIRRSSIVDTIYF.